These T cell receptor beta chains were read from a single sample in a study of T-cell memory formation after mild COVID-19. TCRdb processed the 5' RACE reads anew with MiXCR; each CDR3 protein has one entry. This table has 200,000 to 250,000 distinct CDR3 sequences, 7.5% to 10% appearing once. Sequencing was done on a sample of PBMCs or a T cell subset sorted from them (not recorded which). The receptors come from a man between 18 and 35 years old who had mild COVID-19 (a few samples of this study predate the infection). Cell type and time point are not known. Each CDR3 is given with its conserved first and last residue. D genes are given only for firm matches. Size values are once, few and many counts, or a class for expanded clones, and some rows have none.

NA	NA	TRBV10-3	TRBJ2-7	TGTGCCATCAGTGGACGGACAGCGTCGTCCTACGAGCAGTACTTC	CAISGRTASSYEQYF
NA	NA	TRBV6-2/TRBV6-3	TRBJ1-5	TGTGCCAGCAGTTACTCGCCAGGGAGATTGAGCAATCAGCCCCAGCATTTT	CASSYSPGRLSNQPQHF
NA	NA	TRBV18	TRBJ1-2	TGTGCCAGCTCACCAGACAGGCTCTCTGGCTACACCTTC	CASSPDRLSGYTF
many	NA	TRBV20-1	TRBJ2-2	TGCAGTGCTAGAGGGCGGGGTTTGAGCGGGGAGCTGTTTTTT	CSARGRGLSGELFF
NA	TRBD2	TRBV2	TRBJ2-3	TGTGCCAGCAGCGCTCTAGCGGGGGGTGTCACAGATACGCAGTATTTT	CASSALAGGVTDTQYF
NA	NA	TRBV20-1	TRBJ2-6	TGCAGTGCTAGATCCTCCTTTGCGGCCAACGTCCTGACTTTC	CSARSSFAANVLTF
many	NA	TRBV7-9	TRBJ1-4	TGTGCCAGCAGCCCAGGTGCAACTAATGAAAAACTGTTTTTT	CASSPGATNEKLFF
NA	TRBD1	TRBV6-6	TRBJ2-5	TGTGCCAGCAGTTACTCCGGGACAGGGATCCGAGAGACCCAGTACTTC	CASSYSGTGIRETQYF
NA	NA	TRBV2	TRBJ1-4	TGTGCCAGCAGTGATCCCCTGTGGTTCCGAACTAATGAAAAACTGTTTTTT	CASSDPLWFRTNEKLFF
NA	NA	TRBV6-2/TRBV6-3	TRBJ1-1	TGTGCCAGCGCCATTTCTGGAGCCGGTGGCACTGAAGCTTTCTTT	CASAISGAGGTEAFF
NA	NA	TRBV7-2	TRBJ2-3	TGTGCCAGCAGCCTCACCAGGGTAACAGATACGCAGTATTTT	CASSLTRVTDTQYF
NA	NA	TRBV5-8	TRBJ2-3	TGTGCCAGCAGCTTGGAAACAGGAGGAAGAGATACGCAGTATTTT	CASSLETGGRDTQYF
NA	TRBD2	TRBV4-2	TRBJ2-5	TGTGCCAGCAGCCAAGGCATGTTAGCGGGGGAACTACAAGAGACCCAGTACTTC	CASSQGMLAGELQETQYF
few	NA	TRBV25-1	TRBJ2-1	TGTGCCAGCCGCTACCGGGAGTACAATGAGCAGTTCTTC	CASRYREYNEQFF
NA	TRBD1	TRBV7-9	TRBJ1-2	TGTGCCAGCAGCTTAGTCAACAGGGGACCTACCTATGGCTACACCTTC	CASSLVNRGPTYGYTF
few	NA	TRBV2	TRBJ1-4	TGTGCCAGCATGCGCGCATCAAATGAAAAACTGTTTTTT	CASMRASNEKLFF
NA	NA	TRBV4-1	TRBJ1-1	TGCGCCAGCAGCCGTTTTGGGAGTGAAGCTTTCTTT	CASSRFGSEAFF
NA	TRBD2	TRBV12-3/TRBV12-4	TRBJ2-1	TGTGCCAGTAGCGGGGACACGAGCTCCTACAATGAGCAGTTCTTC	CASSGDTSSYNEQFF
NA	NA	TRBV20-1	TRBJ1-2	TGCAGTGCTAGGGCCTCCAGCTATGGCTACACCTTC	CSARASSYGYTF
NA	TRBD1	TRBV7-2	TRBJ2-1	TGTGCCAGCAGCCAGCAGGGGGCCCGCAATGAGCAGTTCTTC	CASSQQGARNEQFF
many	NA	TRBV15	TRBJ2-5	TGTGCCACCAGCAGAGATCAGGAGACCCAGTACTTC	CATSRDQETQYF
many	NA	TRBV3-1	TRBJ1-3	TGTGCCAGCAGCCAAGGGGACGGTGGAAACACCATATATTTT	CASSQGDGGNTIYF
many	TRBD2	TRBV12-3/TRBV12-4	TRBJ2-3	TGTGCCAGCAGCAAACAGACTAGCGGGTCAGATACGCAGTATTTT	CASSKQTSGSDTQYF
few	NA	TRBV7-9	TRBJ1-5	TGTGCCAGCATCGCCCAAGTCAATCAGCCCCAGCATTTT	CASIAQVNQPQHF
few	TRBD2	TRBV11-1	TRBJ2-1	TGTGCCAGCAGCTTTTCGGGGACTAGATACTACAATGAGCAGTTCTTC	CASSFSGTRYYNEQFF
NA	NA	TRBV27	TRBJ2-5	TGTGCCAGCAGTTTGATTGGCGAGGAAGAGACCCAGTACTTC	CASSLIGEEETQYF
many	TRBD2	TRBV12-3/TRBV12-4	TRBJ2-5	TGTGCCAGCAGTTTGACTAGCGGGGTGGAGACCCAGTACTTC	CASSLTSGVETQYF
few	NA	TRBV4-3	TRBJ2-3	TGCGCCAGCAGCCAAGAACCCCCAGGGGTGGCAGATACGCAGTATTTT	CASSQEPPGVADTQYF
many	NA	TRBV5-1	TRBJ2-2	TGCGCCAGCAGCTTGGGCGGGACGAACACCGGGGAGCTGTTTTTT	CASSLGGTNTGELFF
few	NA	TRBV7-9	TRBJ2-6	TGTGCCAGCAGTCCACCGCAGATCTCTGGGGCCAACGTCCTGACTTTC	CASSPPQISGANVLTF
NA	NA	TRBV5-1	TRBJ1-5	TGCGCCAGCAGCTTGGCCGGGGAGGGCAATCAGCCCCAGCATTTT	CASSLAGEGNQPQHF
many	TRBD1	TRBV25-1	TRBJ2-2	TGTGCCAGCTCCGGGACAGGGGACGCCGGGGAGCTGTTTTTT	CASSGTGDAGELFF
NA	NA	TRBV5-6	TRBJ1-5	TGTGCCAGCAGCTTGACGGGGAAGGGGAATCAGCCCCAGCATTTT	CASSLTGKGNQPQHF
many	TRBD1	TRBV10-3	TRBJ1-4	TGTGCCATCAGCCCCGGGACAGGGGTCGAAAAACTGTTTTTT	CAISPGTGVEKLFF
NA	TRBD2	TRBV5-1	TRBJ2-5	TGCGCCAGCAAGCGGGGAGAGACCCAGTACTTC	CASKRGETQYF
NA	TRBD2	TRBV18	TRBJ2-3	TGTGCCAGCTCGCGAGCTAATAGCGGGGGTGATACGCAGTATTTT	CASSRANSGGDTQYF
NA	TRBD2	TRBV18	TRBJ2-2	TGTGCCAGCTCACCTGAGCGGGGAGACACCGGGGAGCTGTTTTTT	CASSPERGDTGELFF
few	TRBD2	TRBV7-2	TRBJ2-3	TGTGCCAGCAGCTTAGGCTGGGGGGGTGTGGATACGCAGTATTTT	CASSLGWGGVDTQYF
few	TRBD2	TRBV4-1	TRBJ2-2	TGCGCCAGCAGCCAGACTAGCGCCGGGGAGCTGTTTTTT	CASSQTSAGELFF
many	TRBD1	TRBV5-1	TRBJ1-6	TGCGCCAGCAGTCGGGGACAGGGGGTGTCTAATTCACCCCTCCACTTT	CASSRGQGVSNSPLHF
few	NA	TRBV10-3	TRBJ2-1	TGTGCCATCAGTGGGGACGAGGCAGTCCATCACAATGAGCAGTTCTTC	CAISGDEAVHHNEQFF
few	NA	TRBV18	TRBJ2-7	TGTGCCAGCTCGCCAAGAATCCCCGAGCAGTACTTC	CASSPRIPEQYF